The T cell receptor beta chain under discussion was sequenced for a study of CD8+CD57+ T cells in acquired aplastic anemia. Study details: Sorted CD4+ and CD8+ cell DNA averaged roughly 3 ug. Study-wide results and limits: Patients and controls had CD8+ Simpson's diversity values that were not significantly distinct.

A word on this clonotype: Its antigen is undetermined.

The V end was cut by 2 bases, the J end by 4 bases, with 8 bases between. The length of the CDR3 is 13 residues. CDR1 is MGHDK, CDR2 SYGVNS, per germline. Using genomic DNA as the template, TCR beta VDJ and CDR3 profiling was carried out. TCRdb used MiXCR to reprocess the reads, holding one entry per CDR3 protein. The data hold roughly 180,000 distinct CDR3 sequences, with roughly three fifths observed a single time. Individuals selected for sequencing had exhibited CD8+CD57+ cell expansion on flow cytometry. This chain links TRBV25-1 with TRBJ1-1, with no clear D. What was sequenced was sorted CD4+, CD8+, or CD8+CD57+ T cells (not recorded which) from PBMCs. This TCR derives from a human donor with aplastic anemia. The CDR3 protein is CASSELAVTEAFF. CDR3 bases: TGTGCCAGCAGTGAACTCGCAGTCACTGAAGCTTTCTTT.